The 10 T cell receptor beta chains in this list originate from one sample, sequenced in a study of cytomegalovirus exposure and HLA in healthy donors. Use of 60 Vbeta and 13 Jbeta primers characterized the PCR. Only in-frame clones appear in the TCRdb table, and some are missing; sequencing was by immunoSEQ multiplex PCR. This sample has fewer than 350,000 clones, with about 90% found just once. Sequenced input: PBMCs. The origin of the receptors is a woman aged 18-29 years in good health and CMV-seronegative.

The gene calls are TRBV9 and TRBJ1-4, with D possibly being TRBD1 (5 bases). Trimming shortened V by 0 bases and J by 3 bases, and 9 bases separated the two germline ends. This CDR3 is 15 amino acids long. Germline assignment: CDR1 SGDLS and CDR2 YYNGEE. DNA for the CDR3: TGTGCCAGCAGCGTAGACCGGGGGGCTAATGAAAAACTGTTTTTT. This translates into CASSVDRGANEKLFF.

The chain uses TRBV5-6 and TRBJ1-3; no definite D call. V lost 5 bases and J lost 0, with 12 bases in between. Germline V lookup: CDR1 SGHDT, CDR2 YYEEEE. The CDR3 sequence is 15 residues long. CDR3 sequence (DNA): TGTGCCAGCAGTTCCCTCGGGGACTCTGGAAACACCATATATTTT. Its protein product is CASSSLGDSGNTIYF. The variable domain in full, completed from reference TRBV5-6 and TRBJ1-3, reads DAGVTQSPTHLIKTRGQQVTLRCSPKSGHDTVSWYQQALGQGPQFIFQYYEEEERQRGNFPDRFSGHQFPNYSSELNVNALLLGDSALYLCASSSLGDSGNTIYFGEGSWLTVV.

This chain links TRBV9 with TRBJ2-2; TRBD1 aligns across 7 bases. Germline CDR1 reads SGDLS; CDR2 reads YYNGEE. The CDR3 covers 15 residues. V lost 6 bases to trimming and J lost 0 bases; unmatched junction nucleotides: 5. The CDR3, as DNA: TGTGCCAGCACCCTCAGGGGGACGAACACCGGGGAGCTGTTTTTT. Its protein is CASTLRGTNTGELFF.

The CDR3 reads CASSGQTKDGPLHF. The DNA for the CDR3 is TGTGCCAGCAGCGGCCAGACTAAGGATGGACCCCTCCACTTT. This chain connects TRBV7-9 to TRBJ1-6; D remains ambiguous. Germline lookup yields CDR1 SEHNR and CDR2 FQNEAQ (reference sequence). V lost 5 bases and J lost 12, with 17 bases in between. CDR3 length: 14 amino acids.

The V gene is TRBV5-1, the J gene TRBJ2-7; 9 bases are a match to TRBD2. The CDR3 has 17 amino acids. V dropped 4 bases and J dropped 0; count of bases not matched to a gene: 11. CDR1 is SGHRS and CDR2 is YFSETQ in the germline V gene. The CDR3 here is CASSRTPTSGPSYEQYF. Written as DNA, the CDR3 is TGCGCCAGCAGCCGCACCCCGACTAGCGGACCCTCCTACGAGCAGTACTTC.

The CDR3 DNA sequence: TGCGCCAGCAGCTTGGAGGGGGGGCCCAATTCACCCCTCCACTTT. Amino acids: CASSLEGGPNSPLHF. The rearrangement links TRBV5-1 to TRBJ1-6; tentatively, D is TRBD1 (6 bases). The length of the CDR3 is 15 residues. V gave up 0 bases and J gave up 7 bases, with 11 bases separating them. Germline V gene sequence: CDR1 SGHRS, CDR2 YFSETQ.

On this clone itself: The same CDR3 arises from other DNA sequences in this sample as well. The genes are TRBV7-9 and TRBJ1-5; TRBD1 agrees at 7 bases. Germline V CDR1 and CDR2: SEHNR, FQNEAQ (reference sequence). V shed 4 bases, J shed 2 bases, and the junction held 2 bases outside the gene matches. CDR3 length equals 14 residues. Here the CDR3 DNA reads TGTGCCAGCAGCTCAGGGGGTGGCAATCAGCCCCAGCATTTT. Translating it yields CASSSGGGNQPQHF.

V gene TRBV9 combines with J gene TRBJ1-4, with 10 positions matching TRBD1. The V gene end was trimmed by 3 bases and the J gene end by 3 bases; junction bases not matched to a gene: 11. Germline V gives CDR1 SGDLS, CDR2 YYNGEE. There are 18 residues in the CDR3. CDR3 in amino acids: CASSATTGGAVPNEKLFF. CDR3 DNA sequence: TGTGCCAGCAGCGCTACGACAGGGGGCGCAGTCCCTAATGAAAAACTGTTTTTT. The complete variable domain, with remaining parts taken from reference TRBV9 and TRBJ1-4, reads DSGVTQTPKHLITATGQRVTLRCSPRSGDLSVYWYQQSLDQGLQFLIQYYNGEERAKGNILERFSAQQFPDLHSELNLSSLELGDSALYFCASSATTGGAVPNEKLFFGSGTQLSVL.

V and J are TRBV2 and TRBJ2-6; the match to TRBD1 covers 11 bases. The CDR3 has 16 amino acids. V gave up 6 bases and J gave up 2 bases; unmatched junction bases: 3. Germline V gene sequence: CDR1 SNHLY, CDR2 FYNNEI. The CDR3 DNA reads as TGTGCCAGCAGACGGACAGGGGGCGCTGGGGCCAACGTCCTGACTTTC. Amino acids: CASRRTGGAGANVLTF.

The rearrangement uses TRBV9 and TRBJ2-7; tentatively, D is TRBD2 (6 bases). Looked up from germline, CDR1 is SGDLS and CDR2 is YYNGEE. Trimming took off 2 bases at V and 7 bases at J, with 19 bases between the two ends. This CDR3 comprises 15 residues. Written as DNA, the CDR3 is TGTGCCAGCAGCGTTTCCCCTGCCCCACGGGGGGAGCAGTACTTC. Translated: CASSVSPAPRGEQYF.